The rows below give T cell receptor beta chains drawn from one sample of a study of blood T cell repertoires in COVID-19. TCRdb's table, derived via immunoSEQ multiplex PCR, lists solely in-frame clones and lacks some. The sample records tens of thousands of clones, approximately 86% being singletons. Sequenced: peripheral blood. These receptors all come from a woman aged 45-65 years with active or convalescent COVID-19. The CDR3 runs from the conserved cysteine through the conserved F or W. The order of the fields is D gene, clone size, J gene, V gene, CDR3 protein, CDR3 DNA. The D gene is left open where the match is weak. Clone sizes are given selectively: once, few, many, or a class where the clone is expanded.

- - TRBJ2-5 TRBV5-1 CASSLGGHSTQETQYF TGCGCCAGCAGCTTGGGGGGGCACTCCACCCAAGAGACCCAGTACTTC
TRBD1 - TRBJ1-2 TRBV7-2 CASSLNDRVGGYTF TGTGCCAGCAGCTTAAACGACAGGGTAGGGGGCTACACCTTC
TRBD1 - TRBJ1-5 TRBV2 CASQAGQGIQPQHF TGTGCCAGCCAAGCGGGACAGGGGATTCAGCCCCAGCATTTT
TRBD1 - TRBJ1-1 TRBV5-1 CASSLRQGANTEAFF TGCGCCAGCAGCTTAAGACAGGGGGCTAACACTGAAGCTTTCTTT
- few TRBJ1-6 TRBV27 CASSPRSYSPLHF TGTGCCAGCAGCCCTAGGTCGTATTCACCCCTCCACTTT
TRBD1 few TRBJ1-1 TRBV6-5 CASSLGDSMNTEAFF TGTGCCAGCAGTTTAGGGGACAGCATGAACACTGAAGCTTTCTTT
TRBD1 - TRBJ1-6 TRBV6-5 CASRVDRNNSPLHF TGTGCCAGCAGGGTGGACAGGAATAATTCACCCCTCCACTTT
- - TRBJ2-7 TRBV6-5 CASRGGAGLYEQYF TGTGCCAGCAGGGGTGGGGCAGGGCTATACGAGCAGTACTTC
- - TRBJ2-3 TRBV7-9 CASSPGGLRSDTQYF TGTGCCAGCAGCCCCGGGGGGCTGAGGTCAGATACGCAGTATTTT
TRBD1 - TRBJ1-1 TRBV11-2 CASSPRQGTTNTEAFF TGTGCCAGCAGCCCTCGACAGGGGACAACGAACACTGAAGCTTTCTTT
- - TRBJ1-1 TRBV12-5 CASAGTEAFF TGTGCTAGTGCAGGGACTGAAGCTTTCTTT
- - TRBJ1-1 TRBV5-1 CASSLEGTHTEAFF TGCGCCAGCAGCTTGGAGGGGACACATACTGAAGCTTTCTTT
- - TRBJ1-4 TRBV12-3/TRBV12-4 CASRDSHNEKLFF TGTGCCAGCAGGGACAGCCACAATGAAAAACTGTTTTTT
- few TRBJ1-1 TRBV9 CASSLQDLAGTEAFF TGTGCCAGCAGCCTCCAGGACCTTGCGGGCACTGAAGCTTTCTTT
- - TRBJ1-6 TRBV4-1 CASSQEAEESLHF TGCGCCAGCAGCCAAGAGGCGGAGGAAAGCCTCCACTTT
- - TRBJ1-2 TRBV19 CASGPRVGGYTF TGTGCCAGCGGGCCCAGGGTTGGCGGCTACACCTTC
- - TRBJ2-7 TRBV6-5 CASSYSGQISEQYF TGTGCCAGCAGTTACTCTGGACAGATCAGCGAGCAGTACTTC
- - TRBJ1-5 TRBV6-2/TRBV6-3 CASSRTASNQPQHF TGTGCCAGCAGTCGGACAGCGTCAAATCAGCCCCAGCATTTT
TRBD2 - TRBJ2-4 TRBV19 CASSHSNGGTKNIQYF TGTGCCAGTAGCCATTCCAACGGGGGGACCAAAAACATTCAGTACTTC
- - TRBJ2-5 TRBV30 CAWGRGRGETQYF TGTGCCTGGGGGAGGGGGCGTGGGGAGACCCAGTACTTC
TRBD1 once TRBJ2-3 TRBV2 CASSGQGSLTDTQYF TGTGCCAGCAGTGGACAGGGGTCACTCACAGATACGCAGTATTTT
- - TRBJ2-3 TRBV7-2 CASSFSLFSTDTQYF TGTGCCAGCAGCTTTAGTCTTTTTAGCACAGATACGCAGTATTTT
TRBD2 - TRBJ2-7 TRBV7-2 CASSPRGGWSYEQYF TGTGCCAGCAGCCCCCGGGGGGGGTGGTCCTACGAGCAGTACTTC
TRBD2 - TRBJ2-2 TRBV6-2/TRBV6-3 CASSYDGGMAGELFF TGTGCCAGCAGTTACGACGGGGGGATGGCCGGGGAGCTGTTTTTT
- - TRBJ2-2 TRBV7-9 CASSPTGELFF TGTGCCAGCAGTCCAACCGGGGAGCTGTTTTTT
TRBD1 few TRBJ2-1 TRBV5-4 CASSPTGTGINEQFF TGTGCCAGCAGCCCAACCGGGACAGGTATAAATGAGCAGTTCTTC
- few TRBJ1-1 TRBV6-5 CASSYLADTEAFF TGTGCCAGCAGTTACCTGGCAGACACTGAAGCTTTCTTT
TRBD2 - TRBJ2-7 TRBV12-5 CASGPSGGPYEQYF TGTGCTAGTGGCCCCAGCGGGGGGCCCTACGAGCAGTACTTC
- - TRBJ2-1 TRBV7-3 CASSLGSSYNEQFF TGTGCCAGCAGCTTAGGGAGCTCCTACAATGAGCAGTTCTTC
TRBD1 - TRBJ1-6 TRBV5-4 CASSEGGQGNSPLHF TGTGCCAGCAGCGAGGGAGGACAGGGTAATTCACCCCTCCACTTT
TRBD1 - TRBJ1-2 TRBV15 CATSRGQGSEGYTF TGTGCCACCAGCAGGGGACAGGGGTCTGAGGGCTACACCTTC
TRBD1 - TRBJ2-1 TRBV6-2/TRBV6-3 CASSLGQAYNEQFF TGTGCCAGCAGTTTAGGACAGGCCTACAATGAGCAGTTCTTC
TRBD1 - TRBJ2-5 TRBV19 CASSLDRASETQYF TGTGCCAGTAGTTTAGACAGGGCCTCGGAGACCCAGTACTTC
- - TRBJ1-1 TRBV7-9 CASSQEVGFF TGTGCCAGCAGCCAGGAGGTTGGTTTCTTT
- - TRBJ1-1 TRBV27 CASSPNQGREAFF TGTGCCAGCAGTCCGAACCAGGGGCGCGAGGCTTTCTTT
TRBD1 medium-sized TRBJ2-1 TRBV2 CASRKTTGAYNEQFF TGTGCCAGCAGAAAAACGACAGGGGCCTACAATGAGCAGTTCTTC
TRBD1 - TRBJ1-6 TRBV5-7 CASSATGDSPLHF TGTGCCAGCAGCGCTACAGGGGATTCACCCCTCCACTTT
TRBD1 - TRBJ2-5 TRBV11-3 CASSPHRGQETQYF TGTGCCAGCAGCCCCCACAGGGGCCAAGAGACCCAGTACTTC
TRBD1 - TRBJ1-3 TRBV6-1 CASSGGQGTPGPGNTIYF TGTGCCAGCAGTGGGGGACAGGGAACGCCTGGCCCTGGAAACACCATATATTTT
- - TRBJ2-5 TRBV7-9 CASSLERDMRETQYF TGTGCCAGCAGCTTAGAGAGGGATATGAGGGAGACCCAGTACTTC